The 30 T cell receptor beta chains reported below all come from one sample, sequenced in a study of blood T cell repertoires in COVID-19. Sequencing was performed with immunoSEQ multiplex PCR; in TCRdb, only in-frame clones are kept and a portion is missing. The profile shows under 150,000 clones, approximately 84% of them singletons. The sample consisted of peripheral blood. The receptor set was obtained from a woman of 80 years or more with acute or convalescent COVID-19.

The V gene is TRBV20-1, the J gene TRBJ1-2; possibly TRBD1 for D (6 bases). This CDR3 has 11 residues. Germline V gene sequence: CDR1 DFQATT, CDR2 SNEGSKA (reference sequence). V was trimmed by 7 bases and J by 0 bases, leaving 6 bases between them. The CDR3 spells CSGTANYGYTF. The CDR3 nucleotides read TGCAGTGGGACAGCTAACTATGGCTACACCTTC.

The rearrangement uses TRBV30 and TRBJ1-2; a possible D gene is TRBD1 (6 bases). V shed 5 bases and J shed 7 bases, with 14 bases lying between them. Per the germline V gene, CDR1 is GTSNPN and CDR2 is SVGIG (reference sequence). This CDR3 spans 12 amino acids. Written as DNA, the CDR3 is TGTGCCTGGCGGGGACAATGGGGTGGCTACACCTTC. This codes for CAWRGQWGGYTF.

The gene calls are TRBV7-9 and TRBJ2-1; D unclear. The CDR3 is 15 amino acids. V was cut by 4 bases and J by 0 bases, with 10 bases left in between. Germline V gives CDR1 SEHNR, CDR2 FQNEAQ (reference sequence). CDR3 sequence: CASSSAVDSYNEQFF. DNA for the CDR3: TGTGCCAGCAGCTCCGCGGTGGACTCCTACAATGAGCAGTTCTTC.

V is TRBV7-2 and J is TRBJ2-7; D perhaps matches TRBD1 (5 bases). The CDR3 runs 15 residues. V was clipped by 6 bases and J by 7 bases, with 22 bases between them. Germline loops: CDR1 SGHTA, CDR2 FQGNSA. The CDR3 spells CASSLFGAGAGEQYF. CDR3 bases: TGTGCCAGCAGTCTCTTCGGAGCTGGGGCTGGGGAGCAGTACTTC.

V usage is TRBV10-3 and J usage is TRBJ1-4; a possible D gene is TRBD1 (5 bases). V gave up 2 bases and J gave up 8 bases, with 15 bases separating them. The CDR3 loop spans 15 amino acids. Germline V gene data show CDR1 as ENHRY and CDR2 as SYGVKD. Here the CDR3 DNA reads TGTGCCATCAGTGAGCGTGGCTCGGGGGACGAAAAACTGTTTTTT. It specifies CAISERGSGDEKLFF.

The DNA for the CDR3 is TGTGCCATCAGTGGACAGGGTATGAACACTGAAGCTTTCTTT. Its translation is CAISGQGMNTEAFF. The V and J genes are TRBV10-3 and TRBJ1-1; 7 bases fit TRBD1. J gave up 0 bases and V 4 bases, and 2 bases lay outside the gene matches. Per the germline V gene, CDR1 is ENHRY and CDR2 is SYGVKD. The CDR3 runs to 14 residues.

The CDR3 nucleotides are TGTGCCAGCACCCATGCGGGGGAGCAGTTCTTC. Protein sequence: CASTHAGEQFF. The chain is built from TRBV12-3 or TRBV12-4 and TRBJ2-1; D possibly corresponds to TRBD2 (6 bases). Trimming stripped 7 bases from V and 10 bases from J, with 11 bases between. This CDR3 has 11 residues.

This chain uses TRBV7-9 with TRBJ2-2; 8 bases match TRBD1. The ends lost 5 bases at V and 5 bases at J; junction bases unmatched: 7. CDR3 length equals 15 residues. The germline V gene encodes CDR1 SEHNR and CDR2 FQNEAQ (reference sequence). The CDR3 DNA reads as TGTGCCAGCAGCCCGGACAGGGAATCAACCGGGGAGCTGTTTTTT. Its translation is CASSPDRESTGELFF.

In this sample, this clone turned up a few times. The chain links TRBV7-8 to TRBJ2-5; 14 bases are shared with TRBD2. The CDR3 loop spans 17 amino acids. Trimming took 4 bases from V and 4 from J; bases not matched to a gene: 8. Germline V gene sequence: CDR1 SGHVS, CDR2 FQNEAQ. The chain's CDR3 is CASSSGLAGGTRETQYF. CDR3 nucleotides: TGTGCCAGCAGCTCCGGACTAGCGGGGGGCACTCGAGAGACCCAGTACTTC.

V gene TRBV18 combines with J gene TRBJ1-5, with TRBD1 identical over 7 bases. The CDR3 covers 15 residues. V lost 5 bases to trimming and J lost 1 base; unmatched junction nucleotides: 5. Germline V CDR1 and CDR2: KGHSH, LQKENI. In DNA, the CDR3 is TGTGCCAGCTCAACCTTGACAGGGAGCAATCAGCCCCAGCATTTT. It encodes CASSTLTGSNQPQHF.

In regard to this clone: Other DNA sequences in the same sample also yield this CDR3. V gene TRBV7-2 combines with J gene TRBJ2-7; TRBD2 matches 12 bases. Trimming took 3 bases from V and 4 from J; bases not matched to a gene: 4. The length of the CDR3 is 15 residues. The germline CDR1 and CDR2 sequences are SGHTA and FQGNSA. CDR3 sequence (DNA): TGTGCCAGCAGCTTGGGAGGACTAGCGGGGTACGAGCAGTACTTC. Translating it yields CASSLGGLAGYEQYF. The full variable domain, completed using reference TRBV7-2 and TRBJ2-7, is GAGVSQSPSNKVTEKGKDVELRCDPISGHTALYWYRQSLGQGLEFLIYFQGNSAPDKSGLPSDRFSAERTGGSVSTLTIQRTQQEDSAVYLCASSLGGLAGYEQYFGPGTRLTVT.

The gene calls are TRBV7-9 and TRBJ1-4, with unresolved D. Germline assignment: CDR1 SEHNR and CDR2 FQNEAQ (reference sequence). V gave up 5 bases and J gave up 7 bases, with 11 bases separating them. This CDR3 is 13 amino acids long. CDR3 coding DNA: TGTGCCAGCAGCCCTCGGGAATTTGAAAAACTGTTTTTT. Translated: CASSPREFEKLFF.

V and J are TRBV6-5 and TRBJ1-1; 8 bases agree with TRBD1. The CDR3 sequence is 14 residues long. The ends lost 5 bases at V and 5 bases at J; junction bases unmatched: 7. From germline, CDR1 is MNHEY and CDR2 SVGAGI. DNA of the CDR3: TGTGCCAGCAGTAAGACAGGGGTTGTGACTGAAGCTTTCTTT. It encodes CASSKTGVVTEAFF.

The V gene is TRBV5-6, the J gene TRBJ1-1; 12 bases agree with TRBD1. The CDR3 has 16 amino acids. CDR1 is SGHDT, CDR2 YYEEEE, per germline. J lost 0 bases, V lost 3 bases, and 3 bases had no gene match. CDR3 in amino acids: CASSWGQGAMNTEAFF. DNA of the CDR3: TGTGCCAGCAGCTGGGGACAGGGGGCCATGAACACTGAAGCTTTCTTT.

V usage is TRBV6-1 and J usage is TRBJ1-1, with D perhaps matching TRBD1 (5 bases). In germline, CDR1 is MNHNS, CDR2 SASEGT. This CDR3 region has 13 residues. Trimming pared 5 bases from V and 5 bases from J, leaving 12 bases between. The CDR3 loop is CASSPGIWTEAFF. The DNA for the CDR3 is TGTGCCAGCAGTCCAGGGATATGGACTGAAGCTTTCTTT.

This clone has a single count. The CDR3 bases are TGTGCCAGCAGCGGGACTAGCGAATACCAAGAGACCCAGTACTTC. Protein sequence: CASSGTSEYQETQYF. The chain recombines TRBV9 with TRBJ2-5; 9 nucleotides align to TRBD2. J was trimmed by 0 bases and V by 3 bases; bases with no gene match: 3. The CDR3 has 15 residues. Per germline, CDR1 SGDLS and CDR2 YYNGEE.

The V gene is TRBV10-2, the J gene TRBJ1-2; D possibly corresponds to TRBD1 (5 bases). Per the germline V gene, CDR1 is WSHSY and CDR2 is SAAADI. V lost 2 bases to trimming and J lost 2 bases, with 12 bases between them. The CDR3 spans 15 residues. CDR3 in amino acids: CASSEAAGRNYGYTF. In nucleotides, the CDR3 is TGCGCCAGCAGTGAGGCGGCAGGGAGGAACTATGGCTACACCTTC.

V usage is TRBV5-1 and J usage is TRBJ2-3; D ambiguous. Germline V CDR1 and CDR2: SGHRS, YFSETQ. Trimming left V 0 bases short and J 1 base short, with 9 bases between. The CDR3 is 15 amino acids. Here the CDR3 reads CASSLAQAGTDTQYF. In DNA, the CDR3 is TGCGCCAGCAGCTTGGCCCAGGCTGGCACAGATACGCAGTATTTT.

The V gene is TRBV19, the J gene TRBJ1-5; D may be TRBD1 (5 bases). The CDR3 spans 15 residues. Germline V gene sequence: CDR1 LNHDA, CDR2 SQIVND (reference sequence). Between the trimmed V and J ends, which lost 0 bases and 4 bases, there was a span of 10 bases. CDR3 coding DNA: TGTGCCAGTAGTATAGAACAGTCAGGGAATCAGCCCCAGCATTTT. Its protein product is CASSIEQSGNQPQHF. The full variable domain, its missing parts supplied by reference TRBV19 and TRBJ1-5, is DGGITQSPKYLFRKEGQNVTLSCEQNLNHDAMYWYRQDPGQGLRLIYYSQIVNDFQKGDIAEGYSVSREKKESFPLTVTSAQKNPTAFYLCASSIEQSGNQPQHFGDGTRLSIL.

The CDR3 here is CASSVSRDRGHWSYEQYF. The CDR3 nucleotides read TGTGCCAGCAGCGTATCCCGGGACAGGGGGCACTGGTCCTACGAGCAGTACTTC. The chain combines TRBV2 with TRBJ2-7; 12 bases match TRBD1. Germline CDR1 is SNHLY and CDR2 is FYNNEI. The CDR3 runs to 18 residues. The V gene end was trimmed by 6 bases and the J gene end by 1 base; junction bases not matched to a gene: 13.

The J gene is TRBJ2-4, the V gene TRBV6-2 or TRBV6-3, with 8 bases fitting TRBD2. Looked up from germline, CDR1 is MNHEY and CDR2 is SVGEGT. The CDR3 is 15 residues long. The junction had 9 bases not matched to a gene; V was cut back by 2 bases and J by 9 bases. CDR3 bases: TGTGCCAGCAGTTACATTGCCAGCGGGAGTCGCATTCAGTACTTC. Its protein product is CASSYIASGSRIQYF.

The chain recombines TRBV5-1 with TRBJ2-5, with D hard to call. The length of the CDR3 is 14 residues. V dropped 3 bases and J dropped 5 bases, with 14 bases sitting between them. Germline V CDR1 and CDR2: SGHRS, YFSETQ. The CDR3 DNA reads as TGCGCCAGCAGCTCCCCCATGGTGGCCGAGACCCAGTACTTC. Its protein product is CASSSPMVAETQYF.

The V and J genes are TRBV10-1 and TRBJ2-3; TRBD1 is a possible D gene (6 bases). The V and J ends lost 3 bases and 4 bases respectively, with 17 bases between them. The CDR3 consists of 16 residues. CDR1 and CDR2 (germline): WNHNN, SYGVQD (reference sequence). The DNA of the CDR3 is TGCGCCAGCAGTGACCTACAGGGAAAGGGTCCAGATACGCAGTATTTT. This sequence encodes CASSDLQGKGPDTQYF.

The chain joins TRBV27 to TRBJ1-2, with no clear D. V dropped 7 bases and J dropped 0 bases, with 15 bases sitting between them. Germline CDR1 is MNHEY and CDR2 is SMNVEV (reference sequence). The CDR3 length is 15 residues. The DNA for the CDR3 is TGTGCCAGCAACCTAGAGGAGGGAGCTAACTATGGCTACACCTTC. It yields the protein CASNLEEGANYGYTF.

J is TRBJ2-2 and V is TRBV10-3; D is undetermined. CDR3 size: 12 residues. Germline CDR1 and CDR2: ENHRY and SYGVKD. V lost 10 bases and J 0 bases, leaving 6 bases between the germline ends. The CDR3 sequence is CATSSNTGELFF. The CDR3, as DNA: TGTGCCACGTCCTCGAACACCGGGGAGCTGTTTTTT.

The chain employs TRBV10-3 and TRBJ2-3; TRBD1 might be the D (7 bases). The CDR3 has 14 amino acids. V lost 10 bases and J 2 bases, leaving 16 bases between the germline ends. Germline-derived CDR1 and CDR2 are ENHRY and SYGVKD. CDR3 nucleotides: TGTGCCACCGGGGGTCAGGGGGACACAGATACGCAGTATTTT. It encodes CATGGQGDTDTQYF.

This clone came up a few times. The rearrangement uses TRBV18 and TRBJ2-7, with 9 bases identical to TRBD1. Germline V gene data show CDR1 as KGHSH and CDR2 as LQKENI. The CDR3 totals 16 residues. V shed 3 bases and J 5 bases; nucleotides not matched to a gene: 11. CDR3 loop: CASSPQPGTGYHEQYF. DNA of the CDR3: TGTGCCAGCTCACCCCAACCGGGGACAGGGTACCACGAGCAGTACTTC.

There are a few counts of this clone. The same CDR3 arises from other DNA sequences in this sample as well. This chain joins TRBV6-5 and TRBJ2-7; 8 bases align to TRBD1. Trimming removed 5 bases from V and 1 base from J; junction bases left unmatched: 4. This CDR3 spans 14 amino acids. From germline, CDR1 is MNHEY and CDR2 SVGAGI. The CDR3 bases are TGTGCCAGCAGTCGTAACAGGGGGTCCTACGAGCAGTACTTC. Translating gives CASSRNRGSYEQYF.

The CDR3 bases are TGCAGCGTTGGGGACAGGTCTGGCTACACCTTC. Its translation is CSVGDRSGYTF. The chain couples TRBV29-1 to TRBJ1-2; 8 positions match TRBD1. This CDR3 comprises 11 residues. Germline CDR1 SQVTM, CDR2 ANQGSEA. Unmatched junction bases numbered 2, after V lost 4 bases and J lost 7 bases.

V gene TRBV7-2 combines with J gene TRBJ1-1; 7 nucleotides match TRBD1. The CDR3 has 16 amino acids. V dropped 1 base and J dropped 4; count of bases not matched to a gene: 9. Germline V CDR1 and CDR2: SGHTA, FQGNSA. The CDR3 sequence: CASSLGPGQFFTEAFF. CDR3 DNA sequence: TGTGCCAGCAGCTTAGGGCCGGGACAGTTTTTCACTGAAGCTTTCTTT.